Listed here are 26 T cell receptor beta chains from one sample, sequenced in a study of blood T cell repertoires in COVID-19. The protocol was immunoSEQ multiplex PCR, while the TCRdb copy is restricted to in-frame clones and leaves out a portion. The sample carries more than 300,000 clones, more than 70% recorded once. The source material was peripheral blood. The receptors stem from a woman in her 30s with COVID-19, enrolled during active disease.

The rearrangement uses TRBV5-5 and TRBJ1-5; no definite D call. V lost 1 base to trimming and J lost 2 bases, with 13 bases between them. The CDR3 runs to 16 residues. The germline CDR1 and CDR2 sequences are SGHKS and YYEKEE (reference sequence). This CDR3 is CASSLIVSPGNQPQHF. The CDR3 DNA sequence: TGTGCCAGCAGCTTGATCGTATCCCCCGGCAATCAGCCCCAGCATTTT. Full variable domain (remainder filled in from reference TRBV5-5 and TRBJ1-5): DAGVTQSPTHLIKTRGQQVTLRCSPISGHKSVSWYQQVLGQGPQFIFQYYEKEERGRGNFPDRFSARQFPNYSSELNVNALLLGDSALYLCASSLIVSPGNQPQHFGDGTRLSIL.

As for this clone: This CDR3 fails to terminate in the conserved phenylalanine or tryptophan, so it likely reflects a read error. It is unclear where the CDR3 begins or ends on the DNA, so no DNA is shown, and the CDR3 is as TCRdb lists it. CDR3 amino acids: CASSQDVGLRPWY. J is TRBJ1-2 and V is TRBV4-3; TRBD1, the table's D call, was not compared with the DNA. Germline-derived CDR1 and CDR2 are LGHNA and YSLEER. From its first to its last residue, the CDR3 has 13 amino acids.

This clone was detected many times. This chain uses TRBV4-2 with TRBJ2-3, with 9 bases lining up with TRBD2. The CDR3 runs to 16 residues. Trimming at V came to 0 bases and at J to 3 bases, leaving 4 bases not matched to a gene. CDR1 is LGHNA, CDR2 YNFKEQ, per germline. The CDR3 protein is CASSQDRSGGTDTQYF. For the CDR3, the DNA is TGTGCCAGCAGCCAAGATCGAAGCGGGGGGACAGATACGCAGTATTTT.

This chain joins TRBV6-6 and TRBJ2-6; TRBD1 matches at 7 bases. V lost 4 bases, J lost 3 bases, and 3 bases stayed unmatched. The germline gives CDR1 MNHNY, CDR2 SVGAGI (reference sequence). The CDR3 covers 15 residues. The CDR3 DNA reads TGTGCCAGCAGTTCCAGGGGGATTGGGGCCAACGTCCTGACTTTC. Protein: CASSSRGIGANVLTF.

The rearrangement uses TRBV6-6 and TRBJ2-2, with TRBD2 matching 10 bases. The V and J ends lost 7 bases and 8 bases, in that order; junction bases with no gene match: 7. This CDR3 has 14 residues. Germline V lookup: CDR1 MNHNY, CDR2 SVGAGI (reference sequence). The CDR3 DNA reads TGTGCCAGCATGATAGCGGGGGGTGGTGGGGAGCTGTTTTTT. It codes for CASMIAGGGGELFF.

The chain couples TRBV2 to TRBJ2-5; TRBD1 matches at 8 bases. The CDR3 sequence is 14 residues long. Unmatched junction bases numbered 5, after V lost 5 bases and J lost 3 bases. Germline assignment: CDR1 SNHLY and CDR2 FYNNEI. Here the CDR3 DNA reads TGTGCCAGCAGTCCGGACAGGGCCGAAGAGACCCAGTACTTC. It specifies CASSPDRAEETQYF.

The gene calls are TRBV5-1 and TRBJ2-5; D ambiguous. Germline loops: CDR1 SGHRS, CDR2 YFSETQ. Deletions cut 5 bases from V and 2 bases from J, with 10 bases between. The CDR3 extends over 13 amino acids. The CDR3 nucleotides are TGCGCCAGCAGTCCGGAGAATCAAGAGACCCAGTACTTC. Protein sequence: CASSPENQETQYF.

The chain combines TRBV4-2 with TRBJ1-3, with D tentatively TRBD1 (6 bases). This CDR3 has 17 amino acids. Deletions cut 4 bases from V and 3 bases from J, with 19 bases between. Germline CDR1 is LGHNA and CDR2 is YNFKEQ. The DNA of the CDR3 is TGTGCCAGCAGCCCCGTAGACCGGGGGGCGAGTGGAAACACCATATATTTT. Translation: CASSPVDRGASGNTIYF.

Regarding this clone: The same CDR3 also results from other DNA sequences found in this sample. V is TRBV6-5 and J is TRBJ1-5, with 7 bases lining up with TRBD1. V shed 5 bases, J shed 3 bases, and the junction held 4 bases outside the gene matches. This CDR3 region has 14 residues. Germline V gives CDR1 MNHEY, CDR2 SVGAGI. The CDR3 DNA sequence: TGTGCCAGCAGTCCCGACAGGGTCAATCAGCCCCAGCATTTT. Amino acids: CASSPDRVNQPQHF.

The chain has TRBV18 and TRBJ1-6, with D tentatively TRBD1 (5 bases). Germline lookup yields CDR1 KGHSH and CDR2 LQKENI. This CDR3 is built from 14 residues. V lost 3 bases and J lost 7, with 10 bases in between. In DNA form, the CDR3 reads TGTGCCAGCTCACCCGGGACTCTAAATTCACCCCTCCACTTT. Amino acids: CASSPGTLNSPLHF.

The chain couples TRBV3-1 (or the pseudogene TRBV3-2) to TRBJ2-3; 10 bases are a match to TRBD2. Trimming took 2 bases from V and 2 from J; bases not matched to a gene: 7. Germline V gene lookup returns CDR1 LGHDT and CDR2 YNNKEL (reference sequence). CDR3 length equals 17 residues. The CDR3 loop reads CASSQFSSGGNTDTQYF. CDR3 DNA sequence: TGTGCCAGCAGCCAATTCTCTAGCGGGGGAAACACAGATACGCAGTATTTT.

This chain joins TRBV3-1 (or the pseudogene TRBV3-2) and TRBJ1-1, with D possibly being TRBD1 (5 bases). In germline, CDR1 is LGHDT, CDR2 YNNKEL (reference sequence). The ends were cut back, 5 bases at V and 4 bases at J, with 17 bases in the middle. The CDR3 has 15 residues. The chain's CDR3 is CASSFPARGITEAFF. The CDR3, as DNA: TGTGCCAGCAGCTTCCCGGCCCGGGGGATCACTGAAGCTTTCTTT.

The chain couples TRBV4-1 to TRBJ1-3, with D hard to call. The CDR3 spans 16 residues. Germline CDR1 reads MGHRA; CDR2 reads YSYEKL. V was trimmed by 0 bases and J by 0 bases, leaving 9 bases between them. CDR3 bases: TGCGCCAGCAGCCAAGATCGTGAGGTCTCTGGAAACACCATATATTTT. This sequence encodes CASSQDREVSGNTIYF.

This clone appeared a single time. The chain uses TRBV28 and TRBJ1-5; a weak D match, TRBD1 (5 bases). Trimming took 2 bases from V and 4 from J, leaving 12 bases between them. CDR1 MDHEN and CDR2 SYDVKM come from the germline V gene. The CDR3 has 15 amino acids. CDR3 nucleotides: TGTGCCAGCAGTTTAATAGAATCAGGGAATCAGCCCCAGCATTTT. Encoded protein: CASSLIESGNQPQHF.

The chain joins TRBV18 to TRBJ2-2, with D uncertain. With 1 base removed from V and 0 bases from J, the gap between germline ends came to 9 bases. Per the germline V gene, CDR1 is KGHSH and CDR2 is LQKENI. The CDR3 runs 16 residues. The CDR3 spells CASSPQDGSNTGELFF. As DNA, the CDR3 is TGTGCCAGCTCACCACAAGACGGGTCGAACACCGGGGAGCTGTTTTTT.

The DNA of the CDR3 is TGTGCCAGCTCACCGGGGGGTCCCCCAGATACGCAGTATTTT. As protein: CASSPGGPPDTQYF. The chain links TRBV18 to TRBJ2-3, with D perhaps TRBD2 (6 bases). Germline CDR1 and CDR2: KGHSH and LQKENI. The CDR3 totals 14 residues. Trimming cost V 3 bases and J 4 bases, with 11 bases left between them.

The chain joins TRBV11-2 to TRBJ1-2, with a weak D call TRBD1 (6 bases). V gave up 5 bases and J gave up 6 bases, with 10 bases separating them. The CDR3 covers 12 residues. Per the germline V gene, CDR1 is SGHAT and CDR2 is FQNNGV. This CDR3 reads CASSLQGHGYTF. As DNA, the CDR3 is TGTGCCAGCAGCCTACAGGGCCATGGCTACACCTTC.

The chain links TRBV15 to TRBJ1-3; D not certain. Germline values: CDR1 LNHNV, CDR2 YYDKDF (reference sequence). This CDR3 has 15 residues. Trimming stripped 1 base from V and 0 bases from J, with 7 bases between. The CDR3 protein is CATSRGTGSGNTIYF. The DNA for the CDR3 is TGTGCCACCAGCAGAGGCACGGGCTCTGGAAACACCATATATTTT.

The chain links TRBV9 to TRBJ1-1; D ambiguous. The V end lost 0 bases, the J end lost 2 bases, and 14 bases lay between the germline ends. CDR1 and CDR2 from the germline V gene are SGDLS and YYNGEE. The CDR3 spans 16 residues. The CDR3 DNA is TGTGCCAGCAGCGTAGGGGGAACGCGGGGAAACACTGAAGCTTTCTTT. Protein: CASSVGGTRGNTEAFF. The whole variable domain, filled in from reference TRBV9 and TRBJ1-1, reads DSGVTQTPKHLITATGQRVTLRCSPRSGDLSVYWYQQSLDQGLQFLIQYYNGEERAKGNILERFSAQQFPDLHSELNLSSLELGDSALYFCASSVGGTRGNTEAFFGQGTRLTVV.

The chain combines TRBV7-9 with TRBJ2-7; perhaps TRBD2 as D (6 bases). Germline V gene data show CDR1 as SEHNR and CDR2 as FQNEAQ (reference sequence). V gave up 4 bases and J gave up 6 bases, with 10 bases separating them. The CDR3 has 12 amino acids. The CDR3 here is CASSSGGSEQYF. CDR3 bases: TGTGCCAGCAGCTCCGGGGGAAGCGAGCAGTACTTC.

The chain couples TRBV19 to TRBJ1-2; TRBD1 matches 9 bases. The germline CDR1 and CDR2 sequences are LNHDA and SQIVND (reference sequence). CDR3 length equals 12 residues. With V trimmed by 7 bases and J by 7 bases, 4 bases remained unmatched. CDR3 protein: CASKTGGPGYTF. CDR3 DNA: TGTGCCAGTAAAACAGGGGGCCCTGGCTACACCTTC.

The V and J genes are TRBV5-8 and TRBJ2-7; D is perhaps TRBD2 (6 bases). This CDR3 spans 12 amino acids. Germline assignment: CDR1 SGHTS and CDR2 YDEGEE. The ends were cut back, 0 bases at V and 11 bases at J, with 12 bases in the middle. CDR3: CASSLAGGEEYF. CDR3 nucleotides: TGTGCCAGCAGCTTGGCCGGAGGGGAGGAGTACTTC.

The CDR3 DNA sequence: TGTGCCAGCAGTTACGACGTGATACTAGCGGGGGGGCAGTATTTT. It codes for CASSYDVILAGGQYF. This chain uses TRBV6-2 or TRBV6-3 with TRBJ2-3, with 12 nucleotides matching TRBD2. The CDR3 has 15 amino acids. The V gene's germline CDR1 is MNHEY and CDR2 SVGEGT. Losses at the gene ends were 2 bases for V and 11 bases for J; bases not matched to a gene: 8.

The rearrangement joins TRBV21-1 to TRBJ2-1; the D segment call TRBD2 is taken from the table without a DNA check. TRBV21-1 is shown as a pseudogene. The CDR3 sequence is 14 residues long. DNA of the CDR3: TGTGCCAGCAGCTCCCGGACTGCCTACAATGAGCAGTTCTTC. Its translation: CASSSRTAYNEQFF.

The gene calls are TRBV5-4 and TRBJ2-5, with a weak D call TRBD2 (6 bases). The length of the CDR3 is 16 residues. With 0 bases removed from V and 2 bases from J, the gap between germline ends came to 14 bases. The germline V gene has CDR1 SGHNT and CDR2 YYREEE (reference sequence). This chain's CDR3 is CASSLGAGSIQETQYF. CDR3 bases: TGTGCCAGCAGCTTGGGGGCGGGAAGCATTCAAGAGACCCAGTACTTC.

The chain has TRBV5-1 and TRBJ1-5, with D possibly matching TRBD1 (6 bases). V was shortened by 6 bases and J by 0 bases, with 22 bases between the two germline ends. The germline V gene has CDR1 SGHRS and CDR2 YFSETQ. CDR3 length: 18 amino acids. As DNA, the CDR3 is TGCGCCAGCATCCATCTGGACAGCCGGAGCTATAGCAATCAGCCCCAGCATTTT. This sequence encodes CASIHLDSRSYSNQPQHF.